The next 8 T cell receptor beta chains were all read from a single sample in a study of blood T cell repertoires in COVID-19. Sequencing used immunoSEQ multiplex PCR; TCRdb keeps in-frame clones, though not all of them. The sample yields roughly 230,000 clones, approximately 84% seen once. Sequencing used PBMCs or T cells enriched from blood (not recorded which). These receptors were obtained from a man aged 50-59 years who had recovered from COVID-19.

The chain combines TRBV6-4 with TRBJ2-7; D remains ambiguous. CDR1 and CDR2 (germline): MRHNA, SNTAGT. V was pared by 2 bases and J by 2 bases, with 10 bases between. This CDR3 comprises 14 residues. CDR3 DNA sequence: TGTGCCAGCAGTGACGGTGATAGCCCCTACGAGCAGTACTTC. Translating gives CASSDGDSPYEQYF.

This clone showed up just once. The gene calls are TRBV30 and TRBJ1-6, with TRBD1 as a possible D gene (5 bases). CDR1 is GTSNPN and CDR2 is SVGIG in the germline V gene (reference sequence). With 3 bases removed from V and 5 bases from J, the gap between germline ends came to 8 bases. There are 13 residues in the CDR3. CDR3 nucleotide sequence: TGTGCCTGGAGGGGCAGGGATAATTCACCCCTCCACTTT. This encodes CAWRGRDNSPLHF.

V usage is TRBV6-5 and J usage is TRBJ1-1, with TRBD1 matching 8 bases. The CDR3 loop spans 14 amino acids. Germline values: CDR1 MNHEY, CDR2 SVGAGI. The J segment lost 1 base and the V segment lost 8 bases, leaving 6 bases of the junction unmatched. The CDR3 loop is CASGDRSSNTEAFF. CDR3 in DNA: TGTGCCAGCGGGGACAGGTCATCGAACACTGAAGCTTTCTTT.

For the CDR3, the DNA is TGTGCCAGCAGCCCCACTAGCGGGGCGGATACGCAGTATTTT. This sequence encodes CASSPTSGADTQYF. The chain recombines TRBV11-3 with TRBJ2-3; 10 positions agree with TRBD2. Germline assignment: CDR1 SGHNT and CDR2 YENEEA. Trimming at V came to 5 bases and at J to 6 bases, leaving 5 bases not matched to a gene. The CDR3 extends over 14 amino acids.

The chain's CDR3 is CASSWQGARGNIQYF. CDR3 DNA: TGTGCCAGCAGCTGGCAGGGGGCCAGAGGAAACATTCAGTACTTC. The chain carries TRBV7-8 and TRBJ2-4, with 8 nucleotides matching TRBD1. The length of the CDR3 is 15 residues. Germline V gives CDR1 SGHVS, CDR2 FQNEAQ. V shed 4 bases, J shed 6 bases, and the junction held 8 bases outside the gene matches.

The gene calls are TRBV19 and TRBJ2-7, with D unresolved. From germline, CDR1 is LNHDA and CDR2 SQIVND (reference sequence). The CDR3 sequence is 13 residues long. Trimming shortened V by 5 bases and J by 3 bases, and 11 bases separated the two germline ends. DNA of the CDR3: TGTGCCAGTAGTCGGCACAGCAGCTACGAGCAGTACTTC. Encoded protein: CASSRHSSYEQYF.

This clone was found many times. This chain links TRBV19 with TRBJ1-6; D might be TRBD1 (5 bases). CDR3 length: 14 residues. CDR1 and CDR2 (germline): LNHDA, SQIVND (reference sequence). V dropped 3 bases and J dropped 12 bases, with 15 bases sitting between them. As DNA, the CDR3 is TGTGCCAGTAGTATCGGGGGGGTCCTTGAACCCCTCCACTTT. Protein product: CASSIGGVLEPLHF.

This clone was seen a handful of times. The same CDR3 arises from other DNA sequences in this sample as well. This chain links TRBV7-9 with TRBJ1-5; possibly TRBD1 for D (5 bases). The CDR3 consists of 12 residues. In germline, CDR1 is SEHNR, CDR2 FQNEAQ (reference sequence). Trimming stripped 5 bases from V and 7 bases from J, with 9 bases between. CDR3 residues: CASSLGGQPQHF. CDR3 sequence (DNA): TGTGCCAGCAGCCTCGGGGGACAGCCCCAGCATTTT.